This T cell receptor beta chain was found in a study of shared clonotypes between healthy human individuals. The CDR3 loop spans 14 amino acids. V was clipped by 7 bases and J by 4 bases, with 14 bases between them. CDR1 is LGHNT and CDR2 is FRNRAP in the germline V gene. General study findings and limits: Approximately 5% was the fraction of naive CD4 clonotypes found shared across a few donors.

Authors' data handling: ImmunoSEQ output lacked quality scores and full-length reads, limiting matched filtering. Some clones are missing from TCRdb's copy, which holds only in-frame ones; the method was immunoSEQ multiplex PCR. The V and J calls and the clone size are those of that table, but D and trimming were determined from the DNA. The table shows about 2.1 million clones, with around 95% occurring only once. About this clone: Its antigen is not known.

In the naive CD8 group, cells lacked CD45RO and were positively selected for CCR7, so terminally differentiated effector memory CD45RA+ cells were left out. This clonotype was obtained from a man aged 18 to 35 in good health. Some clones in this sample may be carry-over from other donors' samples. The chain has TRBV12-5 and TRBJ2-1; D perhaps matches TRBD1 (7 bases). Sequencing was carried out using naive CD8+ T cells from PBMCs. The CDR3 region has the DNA TGTGCTAGTGCCGGAGGGACAGTTTACAATGAGCAGTTCTTC. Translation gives CASAGGTVYNEQFF.